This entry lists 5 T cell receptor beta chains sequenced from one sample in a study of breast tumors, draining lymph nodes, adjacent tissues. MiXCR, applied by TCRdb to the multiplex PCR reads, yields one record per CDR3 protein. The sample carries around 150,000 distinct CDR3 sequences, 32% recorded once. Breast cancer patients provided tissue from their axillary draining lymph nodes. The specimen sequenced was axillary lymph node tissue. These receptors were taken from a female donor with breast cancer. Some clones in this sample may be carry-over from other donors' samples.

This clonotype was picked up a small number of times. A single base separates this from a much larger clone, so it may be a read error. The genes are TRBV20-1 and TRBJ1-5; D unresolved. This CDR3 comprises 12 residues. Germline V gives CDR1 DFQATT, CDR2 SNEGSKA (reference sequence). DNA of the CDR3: TGCAGTGGGCAGCATAGCAATCAGCCCCCGCATTTT. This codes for CSGQHSNQPPHF.

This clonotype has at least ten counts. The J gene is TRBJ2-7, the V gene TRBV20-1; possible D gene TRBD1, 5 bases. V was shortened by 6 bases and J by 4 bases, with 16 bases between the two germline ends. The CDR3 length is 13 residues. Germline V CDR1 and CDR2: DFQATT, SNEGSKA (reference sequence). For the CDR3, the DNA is TGCAGTGCATCCGACAGACGGGCTTACGAGCAGTACGTC. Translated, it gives CSASDRRAYEQYV.

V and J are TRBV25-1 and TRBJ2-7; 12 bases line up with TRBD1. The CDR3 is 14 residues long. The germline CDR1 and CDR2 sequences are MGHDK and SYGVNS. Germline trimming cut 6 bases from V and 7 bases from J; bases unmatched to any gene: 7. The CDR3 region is CASSGGTGGREQYF. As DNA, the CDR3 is TGTGCCAGCAGCGGCGGGACAGGGGGCCGGGAGCAGTACTTC.

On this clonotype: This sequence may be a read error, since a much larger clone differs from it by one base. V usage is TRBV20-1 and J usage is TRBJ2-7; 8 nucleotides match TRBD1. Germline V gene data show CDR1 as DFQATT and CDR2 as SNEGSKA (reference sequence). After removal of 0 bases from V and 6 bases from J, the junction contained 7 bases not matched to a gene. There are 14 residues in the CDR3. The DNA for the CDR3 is TGCAGTGCTAGAGATACGCAGGGGGCCTCCGAGCAGTACTTC. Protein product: CSARDTQGASEQYF.

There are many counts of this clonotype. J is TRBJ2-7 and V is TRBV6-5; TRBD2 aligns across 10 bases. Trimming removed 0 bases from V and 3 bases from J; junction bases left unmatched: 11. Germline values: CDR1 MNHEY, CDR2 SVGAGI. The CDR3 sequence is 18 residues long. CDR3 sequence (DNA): TGTGCCAGCAGTTACTCGATATTTTCTAGCGGGGGATTCTACGAGCAGTACTTC. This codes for CASSYSIFSSGGFYEQYF.